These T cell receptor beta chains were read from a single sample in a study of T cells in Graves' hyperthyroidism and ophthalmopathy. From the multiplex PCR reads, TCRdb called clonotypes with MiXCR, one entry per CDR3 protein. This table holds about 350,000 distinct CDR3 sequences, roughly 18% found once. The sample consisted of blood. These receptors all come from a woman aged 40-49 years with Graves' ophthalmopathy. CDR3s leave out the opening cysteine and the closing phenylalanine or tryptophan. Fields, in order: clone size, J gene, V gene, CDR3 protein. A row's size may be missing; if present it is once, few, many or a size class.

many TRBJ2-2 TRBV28 ASSPPGLAGGELF
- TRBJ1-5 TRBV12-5 ASGSNNQPQH
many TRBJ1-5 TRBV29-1 SAREWGQPQH
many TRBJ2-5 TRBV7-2 ASSGSVREETQY
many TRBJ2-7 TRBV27 ASSLGTGTTYEQY
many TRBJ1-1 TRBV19 ASSRDRQGRNTEAF
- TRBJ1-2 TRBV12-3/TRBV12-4 ASSLTGQGNYGYT
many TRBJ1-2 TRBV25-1 ASSDSWGYGYT
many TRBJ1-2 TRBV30 AWVIHSYGYT
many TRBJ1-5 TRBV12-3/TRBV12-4 ASSPGEGGYQPQH
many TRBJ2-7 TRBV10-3 AIKREGLYEQY
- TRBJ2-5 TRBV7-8 ASSLVRVRQVDRRETQY
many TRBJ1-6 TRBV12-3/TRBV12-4 ASSLGQGNSPLH
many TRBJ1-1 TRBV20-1 SARVTGPLNTEAF
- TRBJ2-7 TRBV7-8 ASSLVDRGTSYEQY
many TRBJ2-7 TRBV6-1 ASSPSTSGYSYEQY
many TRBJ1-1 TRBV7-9 ASSLRTLNTEAF
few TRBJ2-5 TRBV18 ASSHPGTQNQETQY
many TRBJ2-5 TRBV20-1 SARGKEGKTQY
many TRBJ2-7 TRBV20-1 SAQAGGYEQY
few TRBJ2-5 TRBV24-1 ATSDSLAAPETQY
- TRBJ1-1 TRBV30 AWSESWGNTEAF
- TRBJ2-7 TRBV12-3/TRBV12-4 ASGPYHEQY
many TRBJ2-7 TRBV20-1 SAIEDSFYEQY
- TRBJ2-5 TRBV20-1 SAPGPGVTQY
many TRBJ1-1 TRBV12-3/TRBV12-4 ATAQGARDTEAF
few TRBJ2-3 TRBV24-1 ATSDLGRGTTDTQY
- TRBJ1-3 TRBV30 AWTEGYGNTIY
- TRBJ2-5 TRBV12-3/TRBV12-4 ASTVGWETQY
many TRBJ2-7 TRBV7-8 ASSLQGALSYEQY
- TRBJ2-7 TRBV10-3 AISESGISYEQY
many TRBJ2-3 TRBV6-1 ASSGLAGRSDTQY
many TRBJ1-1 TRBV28 ASAVMNTEAF
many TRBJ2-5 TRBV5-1 ASSFRDSKETQY
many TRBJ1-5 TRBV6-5 ASSFANNQPQH
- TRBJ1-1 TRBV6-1 ASSEETERSEAS
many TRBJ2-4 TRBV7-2 ASSFSRRGNIQY
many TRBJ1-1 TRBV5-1 ASSLDTGVLAEAF
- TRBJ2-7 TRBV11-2 ASSWDGFYEQY